Below, one T cell receptor beta chain is given with its context. The antigen remains unidentified. These data come from a study of cytomegalovirus exposure and HLA in healthy donors. The study's findings and limits: Available immune exposure information was restricted to CMV serostatus only. The study designated 160 or so TCR beta chains cytomegalovirus-associated.

CDR3 length: 14 amino acids. Trimming pared 1 base from V and 4 bases from J, leaving 8 bases between. CDR1 and CDR2 from the germline V gene are MNHNS and SASEGT. PCR used 60 Vbeta primers and 13 Jbeta primers. Original methodology: The count from a later analysis was 60 million to 85 million unique TCR beta chains, some 9.9 million of them shared. Using immunoSEQ multiplex PCR, the repertoire was profiled, and TCRdb retains in-frame clones only, with some absent. Clonal size and the V and J genes are those of that table, whereas D and trimming came from the DNA. The profile shows about 120,000 clones, around 65% of them singletons.

Source material: PBMCs. This chain links TRBV6-1 with TRBJ2-1; D may be TRBD1 (5 bases). The receptor's source is a man younger than 35 in good health and CMV-seronegative. This chain's CDR3 is CASSEGGPYNEQFF. The CDR3 bases are TGTGCCAGCAGTGAAGGGGGCCCTTACAATGAGCAGTTCTTC.